This TCR beta chain was observed in a study of T cells in Graves' hyperthyroidism and ophthalmopathy (dated by TCRdb to about 2019). Study-level background: Peripheral blood samples were taken at initial diagnosis, before any treatment was given. To identify TCR V-J signatures that set the groups apart, the researchers used a discovery cohort of 90 to 100 patients, made up of 43 with Graves' ophthalmopathy and 55 to 65 with stable Graves' hyperthyroidism. Prospective prediction of ophthalmopathy was tested in an independent validation cohort of 18 to 20 hyperthyroidism patients and 17 patients who later progressed to ophthalmopathy. The 90 or so discovery patients were randomly split 7:3 into training and test sets. Thyroid tissue and blood T-cell repertoires from roughly 6 Graves' hyperthyroidism patients were also compared in the study. After blood sampling, hyperthyroidism patients were treated with methimazole at a starting dose of 30 mg daily, and ophthalmopathy patients were treated with high-dose intravenous methylprednisolone. The paper describes TCR Vbeta CDR3 sequencing of about 140 peripheral blood samples, made up of approximately 40 ophthalmopathy patients, around 78 hyperthyroidism patients and 17 progressor patients.

V sheds 5 bases and J sheds 0 bases, leaving 13 bases between their ends. Measured from the cysteine to the phenylalanine, the CDR3 is 15 residues long. Only the CDR3 portion is preserved as DNA: 45 bases, with reading frame beginning at the first base. The germline V gene (reference sequence) supplies CDR1 PRHDT and CDR2 FYEKMQ. The TCR beta CDR3 regions were amplified from RNA transcripts. The first round of RT-PCR for the TCR CDR3 was performed with the HTBI primer set and the Qiagen OneStep RT-PCR kit. A second multiplex PCR round built the libraries, followed by size selection and purification. Paired-end sequencing of the libraries was performed with 100 bp reads on an Illumina HiSeq2000. As for the authors' bioinformatics: SOAPnuke was used to process the raw data, removing reads that contained adapters or uncalled bases, had a mean Phred below 15, or lacked an exact match to the constant primer or identifier. COPE v1.2.5 was used to merge high-quality paired reads, and clonotypes were defined as unique nucleotide sequences. Clonotypes were aligned to IMGT TRBV, TRBD and TRBJ reference segments using MiTCR v1.1. The analysis was restricted to V-J combinations with a frequency above 0.0001, which together covered 99.2% of the repertoires. A TCS score was defined as the ratio of F50 (clonal expansion) to E x V (chaos), with BLOSUM62-based TCRdist applied between CDR3 peptides within each V-J. Welch's t-statistics and random forest reduced 450 to 600 V-J features to 13, which were used in a naive Bayes classifier (R e1071). TCRdb trimmed public reads at Q25 via fastp, called clones via MiXCR and kept in-frame beta chains. For every CDR3 protein sequence, its rows merge into one entry that carries the most common genes and DNA. TCRdb, rather than the study authors, made the V and J calls. This sample is represented by hundreds of thousands of distinct CDR3 sequences; roughly 17% of them were singletons. Of the sample, around 28% is held by the ten largest clones.

Broader findings and caveats from the paper: In validation, the model predicted progression to ophthalmopathy with approximately 69% sensitivity and about 73% specificity, a median of 6.5 months before onset. Ophthalmopathy was separated from stable hyperthyroidism by a 13 V-J signature model, with over 85% sensitivity and approximately 81% specificity obtained in cross-validation and 80%/75% obtained in testing. Most expanded thyroid clonotypes (frequency above 0.001) were also detected in blood, a finding suggesting that blood repertoires may reflect thyroid immune responses. Sample size was not statistically predetermined, and blinding of investigators to group allocation was not performed.

Moderately to severely active disease, a Clinical Activity Score of at least 3, a NOSPECS grade of at least 4, and a duration under 3 months were present in ophthalmopathy patients. Exclusion was applied to patients with uncontrolled infections, other autoimmune diseases, pregnancy or lactation. Diagnoses relied on clinical symptoms, serum thyroxine and TRAb, thyroid ultrasound and orbital computed tomography. PBMCs were separated from over 9 ml of fresh peripheral blood using Ficoll-Paque density gradient centrifugation. Total RNA was extracted with Trizol reagent, and quality was checked on an Agilent 2100 Bioanalyzer. With respect to this clonotype: Its antigen is currently not known. No much larger clone exists at a distance of one base, and base qualities are not known.

This TCR was sampled from a woman between 18 and 29 years old with Graves' ophthalmopathy. Recombination connected TRBV13 to TRBJ2-5, with TRBD2 perhaps the D gene, on 6 matching bases. What was sequenced was blood. The DNA reads as follows: TGTGCCAGCAGCACCCGGGGGACGGACCAAGAGACCCAGTACTTC. It is translated as CASSTRGTDQETQYF.